This T cell receptor (beta chain) was profiled in a study of beta chain features in type 1 diabetes. Study results and limitations: Type 1 diabetes patients had VDJ junctions that carried fewer insertions and more deletions. Within each of all four CD4+ subsets, Type 1 diabetes patients had TCRB CDR3s that were moderately but significantly shorter.

This clone was observed a handful of times. As yet, its antigen is unknown. V dropped 6 bases and J dropped 3; count of bases not matched to a gene: 4. This CDR3 has 15 residues. Germline V lookup: CDR1 SNHLY, CDR2 FYNNEI. Investigators reverse transcribed all isolated RNA, so they sequenced expressed TCRB transcripts. Produced via immunoSEQ multiplex PCR; TCRdb's table is partial and in-frame only. The sample shows almost 350,000 clones, around 8.5% of them seen only once. This sequence was found in a man aged 30-40 years with type 1 diabetes. This chain connects TRBV2 to TRBJ2-2; TRBD1 agrees at 10 bases. The sample taken for sequencing was central memory CD4+ T cells from blood. This chain's CDR3 is CASRRQGADTGELFF. The CDR3 DNA reads as TGTGCCAGCAGGCGACAGGGGGCGGACACCGGGGAGCTGTTTTTT.